These T cell receptor beta chains were read from a single sample in a study of blood T cell repertoires in COVID-19. Some clones are missing from TCRdb's copy, which holds only in-frame ones; the method was immunoSEQ multiplex PCR. The sample carries roughly 180,000 clones, about 82% recorded once. Source material: PBMCs or T cells enriched from blood (not recorded which). Receptors originate from a young woman who had recovered from COVID-19. Each CDR3 is given with its conserved first and last residue. The D gene is left open where the match is weak.

j_call d_call v_call cdr3_length cdr3_aa
TRBJ2-3 TRBD2 TRBV19 17 CASSPTSGSSSTDTQYF
TRBJ2-2 - TRBV7-9 15 CASSLGRAFTGELFF
TRBJ1-1 - TRBV30 12 CAWSVGVYEAFF
TRBJ1-2 TRBD1 TRBV28 14 CASSGGRGRQGYTF
TRBJ1-4 TRBD1 TRBV9 15 CASSDPTGAGEKLFF
TRBJ2-3 - TRBV7-9 15 CASSLPRGTADTQYF
TRBJ2-1 TRBD1 TRBV19 11 CATNNGAGGFF
TRBJ2-7 - TRBV5-1 13 CASSFDSYYEQYF
TRBJ1-1 - TRBV2 12 CASSQWATEAFF
TRBJ2-5 TRBD1 TRBV10-1 15 CASSPGQGYAETQYF
TRBJ2-5 - TRBV11-2 16 CASTPLLGKFQETQYF
TRBJ2-1 TRBD2 TRBV11-3 16 CASSHPFSGSGNEQFF
TRBJ2-7 - TRBV10-2 14 CASSQNLAAHEQYF
TRBJ2-2 - TRBV13 13 CASSLAGSGELFF
TRBJ2-1 TRBD1 TRBV28 14 CASSLRTGGNEQFF
TRBJ2-3 TRBD2 TRBV19 17 CASTFSAGGRAPNTQYF